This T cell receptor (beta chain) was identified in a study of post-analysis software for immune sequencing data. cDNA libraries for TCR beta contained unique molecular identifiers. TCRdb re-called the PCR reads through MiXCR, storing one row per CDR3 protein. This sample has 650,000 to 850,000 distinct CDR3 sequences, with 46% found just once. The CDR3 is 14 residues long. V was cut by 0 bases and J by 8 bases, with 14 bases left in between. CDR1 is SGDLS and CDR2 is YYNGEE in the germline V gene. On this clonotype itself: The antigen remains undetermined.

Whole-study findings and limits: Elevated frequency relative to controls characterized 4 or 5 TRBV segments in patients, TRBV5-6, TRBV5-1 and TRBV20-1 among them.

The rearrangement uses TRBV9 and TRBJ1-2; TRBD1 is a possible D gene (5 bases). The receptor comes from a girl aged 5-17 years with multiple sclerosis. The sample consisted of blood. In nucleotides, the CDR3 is TGTGCCAGCAGCGTAGGGGCAGGGACTGCGGGCTACACCTTC. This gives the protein CASSVGAGTAGYTF.